The following is a T cell receptor beta chain sequence with its context. The germline CDR1 and CDR2 sequences are SEHNR and FQNEAQ (reference sequence). The V end was cut by 11 bases, the J end by 2 bases, with 8 bases between. The CDR3 contains 11 residues. This specimen belongs to a study of shared clonotypes between healthy human individuals. TCRdb's table, derived via immunoSEQ multiplex PCR, lists solely in-frame clones and lacks some. The profile shows about 480,000 clones, 79% of them singletons. Unsorted samples, those not sorted, used some 100 million PBMCs for genomic DNA. Sequenced material: PBMCs. The source is a woman aged 40 to 50 in good health. Some clones in this sample may be carry-over from other donors' samples. The chain couples TRBV7-9 to TRBJ2-3; D not certain. The CDR3 DNA reads as TGTGCCGGGGTGTCCACAGATACGCAGTATTTT. It translates to CAGVSTDTQYF.